The sequence of this T cell receptor beta chain was determined in a study of control samples from healthy donors and cancer patients. Germline values: CDR1 LGHDT, CDR2 YNNKEL (reference sequence). The CDR3 consists of 18 residues. The V gene lost 1 base and the J gene lost 4 bases, with 21 bases spanning the gap. The repertoire was sequenced with immunoSEQ multiplex PCR; TCRdb's copy has only in-frame clones and lacks some. Among roughly 55,000 clones, approximately 92% were seen once, and the ten largest hold roughly 1.6%. This clone has a single count. This clonotype originated in a man in his forties with colorectal cancer. Material: PBMCs. The chain joins TRBV3-1 (or the pseudogene TRBV3-2) to TRBJ2-3; D is uncertain. CDR3 DNA sequence: TGTGCCAGCAGCCAAGGGGTGTCGATTGTAGGGCACCCAGATACGCAGTATTTT. Translated, it gives CASSQGVSIVGHPDTQYF.